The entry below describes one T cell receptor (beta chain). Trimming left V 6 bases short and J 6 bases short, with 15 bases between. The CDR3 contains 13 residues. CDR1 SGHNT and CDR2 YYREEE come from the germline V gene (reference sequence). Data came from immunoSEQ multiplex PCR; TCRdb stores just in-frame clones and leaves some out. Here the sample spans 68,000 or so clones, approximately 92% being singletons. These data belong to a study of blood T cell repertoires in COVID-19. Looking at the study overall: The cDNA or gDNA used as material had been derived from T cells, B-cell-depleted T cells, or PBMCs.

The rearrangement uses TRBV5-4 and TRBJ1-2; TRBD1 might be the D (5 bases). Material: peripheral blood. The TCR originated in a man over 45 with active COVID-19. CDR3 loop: CASNSVGQNGYTF. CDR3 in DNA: TGTGCCAGCAACTCCGTGGGGCAGAATGGCTACACCTTC.